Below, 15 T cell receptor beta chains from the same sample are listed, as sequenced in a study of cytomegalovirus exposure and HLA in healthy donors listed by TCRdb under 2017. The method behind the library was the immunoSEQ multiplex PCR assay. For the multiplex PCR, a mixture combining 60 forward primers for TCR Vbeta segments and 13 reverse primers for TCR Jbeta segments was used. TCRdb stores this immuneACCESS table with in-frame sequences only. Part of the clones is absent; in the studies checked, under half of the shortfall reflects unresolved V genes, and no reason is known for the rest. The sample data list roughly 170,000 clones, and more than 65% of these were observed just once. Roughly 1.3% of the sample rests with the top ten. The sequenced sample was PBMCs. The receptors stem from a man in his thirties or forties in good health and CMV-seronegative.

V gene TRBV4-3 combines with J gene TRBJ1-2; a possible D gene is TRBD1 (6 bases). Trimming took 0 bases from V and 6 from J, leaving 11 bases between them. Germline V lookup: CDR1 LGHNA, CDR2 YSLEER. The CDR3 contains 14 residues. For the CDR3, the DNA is TGCGCCAGCAGCCAAGAGGGTGGGGGCCATGGCTACACCTTC. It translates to CASSQEGGGHGYTF.

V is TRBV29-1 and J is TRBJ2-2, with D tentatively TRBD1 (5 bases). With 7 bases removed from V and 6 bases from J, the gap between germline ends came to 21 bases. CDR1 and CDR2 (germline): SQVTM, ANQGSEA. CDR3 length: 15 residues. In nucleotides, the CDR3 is TGCAGCGCCCAACACCCCAACAGGCCACCCGGGGAGCTGTTTTTT. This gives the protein CSAQHPNRPPGELFF.

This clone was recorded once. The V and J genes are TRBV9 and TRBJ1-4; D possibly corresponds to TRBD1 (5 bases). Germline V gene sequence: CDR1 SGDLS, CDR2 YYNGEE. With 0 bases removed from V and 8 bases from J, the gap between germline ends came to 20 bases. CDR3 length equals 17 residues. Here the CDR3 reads CASSVESEQAFGEKLFF. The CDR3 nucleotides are TGTGCCAGCAGCGTAGAAAGTGAACAGGCGTTTGGGGAAAAACTGTTTTTT. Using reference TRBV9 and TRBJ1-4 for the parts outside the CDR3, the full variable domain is DSGVTQTPKHLITATGQRVTLRCSPRSGDLSVYWYQQSLDQGLQFLIQYYNGEERAKGNILERFSAQQFPDLHSELNLSSLELGDSALYFCASSVESEQAFGEKLFFGSGTQLSVL.

CDR3 in DNA: TGTGCCAGCAGCCCGGGACTAGGGCAAAACAATGAGCAGTTCTTC. This gives the protein CASSPGLGQNNEQFF. V is TRBV7-3 and J is TRBJ2-1, with 8 bases aligning to TRBD2. The CDR3 is 15 residues long. Per the germline V gene, CDR1 is SGHTA and CDR2 is FQGTGA. Germline trimming cut 5 bases from V and 5 bases from J; bases unmatched to any gene: 8. Combining the CDR3 with reference TRBV7-3 and TRBJ2-1 gives the whole variable domain GAGVSQTPSNKVTEKGKYVELRCDPISGHTALYWYRQSLGQGPEFLIYFQGTGAADDSGLPNDRFFAVRPEGSVSTLKIQRTERGDSAVYLCASSPGLGQNNEQFFGPGTRLTVL.

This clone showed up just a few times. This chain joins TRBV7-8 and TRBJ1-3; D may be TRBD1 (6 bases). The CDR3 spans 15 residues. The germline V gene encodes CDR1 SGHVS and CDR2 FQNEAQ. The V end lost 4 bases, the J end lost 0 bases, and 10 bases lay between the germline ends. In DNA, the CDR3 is TGTGCCAGCAGCTCGGACAGACTCTCTGGAAACACCATATATTTT. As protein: CASSSDRLSGNTIYF.

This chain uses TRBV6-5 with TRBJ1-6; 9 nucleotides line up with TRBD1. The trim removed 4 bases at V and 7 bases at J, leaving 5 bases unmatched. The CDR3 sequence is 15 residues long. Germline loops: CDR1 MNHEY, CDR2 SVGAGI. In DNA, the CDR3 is TGTGCCAGCAGTTCGACAGGGGGTGGGAATTCACCCCTCCACTTT. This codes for CASSSTGGGNSPLHF.

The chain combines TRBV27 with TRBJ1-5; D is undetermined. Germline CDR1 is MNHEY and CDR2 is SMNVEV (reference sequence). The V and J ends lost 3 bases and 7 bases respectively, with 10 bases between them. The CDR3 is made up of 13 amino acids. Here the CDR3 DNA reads TGTGCCAGCAGTTTCTTCGGAGGCCAGCCCCAGCATTTT. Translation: CASSFFGGQPQHF.

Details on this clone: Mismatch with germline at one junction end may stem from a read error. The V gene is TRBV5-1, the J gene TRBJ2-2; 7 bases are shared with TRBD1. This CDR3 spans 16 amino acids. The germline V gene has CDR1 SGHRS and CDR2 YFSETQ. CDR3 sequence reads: CASSPNRGHKHRGAVF. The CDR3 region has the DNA TGCGCCAGCAGCCCCAACAGGGGTCATAAACACCGGGGAGCTGTTTTT.

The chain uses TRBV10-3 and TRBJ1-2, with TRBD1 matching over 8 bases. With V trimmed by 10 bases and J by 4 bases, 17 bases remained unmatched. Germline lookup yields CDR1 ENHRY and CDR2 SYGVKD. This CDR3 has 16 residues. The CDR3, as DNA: TGTGCCACATTAGGGCCACCGGGACAGGAGTTCTATGGCTACACCTTC. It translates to CATLGPPGQEFYGYTF.

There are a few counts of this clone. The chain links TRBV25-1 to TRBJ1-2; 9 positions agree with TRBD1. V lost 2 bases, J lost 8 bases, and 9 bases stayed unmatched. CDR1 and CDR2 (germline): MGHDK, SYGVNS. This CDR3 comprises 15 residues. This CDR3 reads CASSEGPDRGYGYTF. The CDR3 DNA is TGTGCCAGCAGTGAAGGGCCTGACAGGGGGTACGGCTACACCTTC.

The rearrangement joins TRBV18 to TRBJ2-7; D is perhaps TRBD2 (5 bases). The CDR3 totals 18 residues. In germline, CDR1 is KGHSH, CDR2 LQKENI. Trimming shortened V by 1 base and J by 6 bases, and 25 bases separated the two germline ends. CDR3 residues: CASSPLANTLIEGTEQYF. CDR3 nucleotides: TGTGCCAGCTCACCACTGGCAAACACTCTGATCGAGGGTACCGAGCAGTACTTC.

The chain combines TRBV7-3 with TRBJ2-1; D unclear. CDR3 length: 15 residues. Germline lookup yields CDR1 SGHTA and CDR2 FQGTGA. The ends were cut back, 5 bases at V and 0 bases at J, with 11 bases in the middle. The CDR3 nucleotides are TGTGCCAGCAGCCCTTCGATGCGCTCCTACAATGAGCAGTTCTTC. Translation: CASSPSMRSYNEQFF.

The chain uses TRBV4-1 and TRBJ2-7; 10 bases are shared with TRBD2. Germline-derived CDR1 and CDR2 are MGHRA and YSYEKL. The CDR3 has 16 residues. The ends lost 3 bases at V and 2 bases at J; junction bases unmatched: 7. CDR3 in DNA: TGCGCCAGCAGCCACGAGGAACTAGCGGGGACCTACGAGCAGTACTTC. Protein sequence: CASSHEELAGTYEQYF.

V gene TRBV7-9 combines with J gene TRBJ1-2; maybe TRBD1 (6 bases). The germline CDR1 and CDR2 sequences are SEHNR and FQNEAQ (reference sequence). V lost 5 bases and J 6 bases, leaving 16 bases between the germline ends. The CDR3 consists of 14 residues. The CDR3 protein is CASSLSRGANGYTF. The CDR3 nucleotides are TGTGCCAGCAGCCTATCACGGGGGGCGAATGGCTACACCTTC.

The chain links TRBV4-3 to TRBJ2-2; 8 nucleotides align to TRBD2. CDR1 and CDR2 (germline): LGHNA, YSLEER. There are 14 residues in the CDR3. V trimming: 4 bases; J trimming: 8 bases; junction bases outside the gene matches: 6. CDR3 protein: CASSLGGASGELFF. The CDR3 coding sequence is TGCGCCAGCAGCCTCGGGGGGGCATCTGGGGAGCTGTTTTTT.